These T cell receptor beta chains were read from a single sample in a study of T cells in Graves' hyperthyroidism and ophthalmopathy. TCRdb re-called the multiplex PCR reads with MiXCR, one entry per CDR3 protein. This repertoire shows nearly 750,000 distinct CDR3 sequences, 35% found once; its top ten account for less than 40%. Material: blood. The receptors here all came from a woman aged 40 to 50 with Graves' hyperthyroidism. Each CDR3 is given with its conserved first and last residue. The D gene is left open where the match is weak. Clone size is given for some rows only: seen once, a few or many times, or a class if the clone is expanded.

d_call	v_call	clone_size	j_call	cdr3_aa	cdr3_nt
.	TRBV5-1	many	TRBJ1-2	CASSLWSQQYGYTF	TGCGCCAGCAGCTTGTGGTCCCAGCAATATGGCTACACCTTC
.	TRBV12-3/TRBV12-4	.	TRBJ2-5	CASNTGNHPQYF	TGTGCCAGCAACACGGGGAATCATCCCCAGTACTTC
.	TRBV7-6	.	TRBJ2-5	CASTTRGETQYF	TGTGCCAGCACCACCCGGGGAGAGACCCAGTACTTC
.	TRBV10-3	.	TRBJ1-1	CAIRKTGAGSTEAFF	TGTGCCATCAGGAAGACCGGGGCAGGGTCCACTGAAGCTTTCTTT
TRBD1	TRBV11-2	few	TRBJ1-2	CASRRQGYYGYTF	TGTGCCAGCCGTCGACAGGGTTACTATGGCTACACCTTC
.	TRBV10-3	many	TRBJ1-3	CAISEVIVSGNTIYF	TGTGCCATCAGTGAAGTGATCGTCTCAGGAAACACCATATATTTT
.	TRBV7-9	many	TRBJ1-2	CASISTADYGYTF	TGTGCCAGCATCTCGACTGCCGACTATGGCTACACCTTC
.	TRBV29-1	many	TRBJ2-7	CSVSEPGTYEQYF	TGCAGCGTGAGCGAGCCGGGGACCTACGAGCAGTACTTC
.	TRBV12-3/TRBV12-4	.	TRBJ1-1	CASSPQPFETEAFF	TGTGCCAGCAGCCCACAGCCGTTTGAAACTGAAGCTTTCTTT
.	TRBV20-1	.	TRBJ1-5	CSASRPYSNQPQHF	TGCAGTGCTAGCCGACCATATAGCAATCAGCCCCAGCATTTT
.	TRBV5-1	many	TRBJ1-2	CASSLVPPVPRYGYTF	TGCGCCAGCAGCTTGGTCCCTCCAGTACCTCGCTATGGCTACACCTTC
.	TRBV4-3	few	TRBJ1-1	CASSQAGPNTEAFF	TGCGCCAGCAGCCAGGCAGGACCTAACACTGAAGCTTTCTTT
.	TRBV5-4	few	TRBJ2-5	CASSSPEGRETQYF	TGTGCCAGCAGTTCCCCGGAGGGCCGAGAGACCCAGTACTTC
.	TRBV6-1	.	TRBJ2-2	CASIERNTGELFF	TGTGCCAGCATCGAGAGGAACACCGGGGAGCTGTTTTTT
TRBD2	TRBV6-1	.	TRBJ2-7	CASTWTSGRYEQYF	TGTGCCAGCACCTGGACTAGCGGGAGGTACGAGCAGTACTTC
.	TRBV7-2	many	TRBJ1-4	CASSRQGVRGEKLFF	TGTGCCAGCAGTCGCCAAGGAGTAAGAGGCGAAAAACTGTTTTTT
.	TRBV7-2	.	TRBJ2-3	CASNRRASGTDTQYF	TGTGCCAGCAACCGAAGGGCTAGCGGCACAGATACGCAGTATTTT
.	TRBV6-2/TRBV6-3	.	TRBJ2-5	CANSYLRGRKETQYF	TGTGCCAACAGTTACTTGCGAGGGAGGAAAGAGACCCAGTACTTC
.	TRBV12-3/TRBV12-4	once	TRBJ2-7	CASSLGTINEQYF	TGTGCCAGCAGTTTAGGGACTATCAACGAGCAGTACTTC
TRBD1	TRBV2	many	TRBJ2-5	CASRQGAGETQYF	TGTGCCAGCAGACAGGGGGCGGGGGAGACCCAGTACTTC
.	TRBV7-2	.	TRBJ1-4	CASSLNRVLLANEKLFF	TGTGCCAGCAGCTTAAACAGGGTCCTTTTGGCTAATGAAAAACTGTTTTTT
.	TRBV7-2	few	TRBJ2-3	CASSLDLDTQYF	TGTGCCAGCAGCTTGGACCTAGATACGCAGTATTTT
.	TRBV7-9	.	TRBJ1-4	CASSPLGPRAANEKLFF	TGTGCCAGCAGCCCCTTAGGCCCTCGGGCGGCTAATGAAAAACTGTTTTTT
.	TRBV10-3	.	TRBJ2-7	CAISSITGQISYEQYF	TGTGCCATCAGTTCAATCACAGGCCAAATCTCCTACGAGCAGTACTTC
.	TRBV14	many	TRBJ1-2	CASSQRAGGSNYGYTF	TGTGCCAGCAGCCAAAGGGCTGGGGGCTCTAACTATGGCTACACCTTC
.	TRBV6-4	.	TRBJ1-4	CASSDRLIPANERLFF	TGTGCCAGCAGTGATCGGTTGATTCCAGCTAATGAAAGACTGTTTTTT